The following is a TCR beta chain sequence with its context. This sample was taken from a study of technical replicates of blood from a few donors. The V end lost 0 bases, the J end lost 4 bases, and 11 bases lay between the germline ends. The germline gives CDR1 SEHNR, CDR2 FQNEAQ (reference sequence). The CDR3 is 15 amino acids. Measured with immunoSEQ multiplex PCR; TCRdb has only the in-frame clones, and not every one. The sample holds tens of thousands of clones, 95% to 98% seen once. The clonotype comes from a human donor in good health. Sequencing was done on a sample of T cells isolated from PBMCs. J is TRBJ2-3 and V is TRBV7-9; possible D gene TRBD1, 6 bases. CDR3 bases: TGTGCCAGCAGCTTAGCGGGGGCTGTCGCAGATACGCAGTATTTT. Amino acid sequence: CASSLAGAVADTQYF.